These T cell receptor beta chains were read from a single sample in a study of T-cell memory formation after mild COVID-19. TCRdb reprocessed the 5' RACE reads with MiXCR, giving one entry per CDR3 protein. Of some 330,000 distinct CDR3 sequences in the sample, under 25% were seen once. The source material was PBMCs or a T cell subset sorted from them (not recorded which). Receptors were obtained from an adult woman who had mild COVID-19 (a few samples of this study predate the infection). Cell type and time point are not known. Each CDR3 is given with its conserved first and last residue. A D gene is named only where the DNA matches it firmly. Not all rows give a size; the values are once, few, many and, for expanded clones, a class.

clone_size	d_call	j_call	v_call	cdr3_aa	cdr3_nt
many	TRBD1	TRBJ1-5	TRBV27	CASSSGTGGNQPQHF	TGTGCCAGCAGTTCCGGGACAGGGGGCAATCAGCCCCAGCATTTT
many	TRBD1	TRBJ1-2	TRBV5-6	CASSLARDRGRLDYGYTF	TGTGCCAGCAGCTTGGCCCGGGACAGGGGGCGCCTAGACTATGGCTACACCTTC
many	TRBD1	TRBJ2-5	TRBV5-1	CASSSGQGQGQETQYF	TGCGCCAGCAGCTCCGGACAGGGGCAAGGCCAAGAGACCCAGTACTTC
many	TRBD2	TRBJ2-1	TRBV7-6	CASSPGTSGGNNEQFF	TGTGCCAGCAGCCCAGGGACTAGCGGGGGTAATAATGAGCAGTTCTTC
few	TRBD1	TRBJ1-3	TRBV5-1	CASRFGQGTSGNTIYF	TGCGCCAGCAGGTTTGGACAGGGAACTTCTGGAAACACCATATATTTT
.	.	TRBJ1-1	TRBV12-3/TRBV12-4	CASSPSPGVTEAFF	TGTGCCAGCAGTCCCTCTCCGGGGGTCACTGAAGCTTTCTTT
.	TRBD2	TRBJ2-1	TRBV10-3	CAISESKTSGINEQFF	TGTGCCATCAGTGAGTCGAAGACTAGCGGGATAAATGAGCAGTTCTTC
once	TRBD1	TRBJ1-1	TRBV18	CASSSVTGGNTEAYF	TGTGCCAGCTCATCGGTCACAGGGGGTAACACTGAAGCTTACTTT
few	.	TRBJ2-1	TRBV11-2	CASRPPQSNEQFF	TGTGCCAGCAGACCTCCCCAATCCAATGAGCAGTTCTTC
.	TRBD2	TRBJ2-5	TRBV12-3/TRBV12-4	CASSLVAGGQETQYF	TGTGCCAGCAGTTTAGTGGCGGGAGGACAAGAGACCCAGTACTTC
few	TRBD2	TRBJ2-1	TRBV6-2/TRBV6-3	CASTRTSGSGEQFF	TGTGCCAGCACAAGGACTAGCGGGTCAGGGGAGCAGTTCTTC
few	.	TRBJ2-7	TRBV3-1	CASSQYVGYEQYF	TGTGCCAGCAGCCAATACGTTGGCTACGAGCAGTACTTC
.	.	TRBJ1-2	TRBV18	CASSPQKAQNYGYTF	TGTGCCAGCTCACCACAGAAAGCTCAGAACTATGGCTACACCTTC
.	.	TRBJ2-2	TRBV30	CAWSLQGNTGELFF	TGTGCCTGGAGTCTACAGGGGAACACCGGGGAGCTGTTTTTT
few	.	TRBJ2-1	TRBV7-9	CASSASLLRDAGNNEQFF	TGTGCCAGCAGCGCTTCTCTGCTCCGGGACGCGGGGAACAATGAGCAGTTCTTC
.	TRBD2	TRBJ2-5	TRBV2	CASSEKGRTSWQETQYF	TGTGCCAGCAGTGAAAAGGGGAGGACTAGCTGGCAAGAGACCCAGTACTTC
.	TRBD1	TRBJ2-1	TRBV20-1	CSASTVGQGANEQFF	TGCAGTGCTAGTACCGTCGGACAGGGGGCGAATGAGCAGTTCTTC
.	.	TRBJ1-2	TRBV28	CASRRTGLGGYTF	TGTGCCAGCAGACGTACAGGGCTCGGTGGCTACACCTTC
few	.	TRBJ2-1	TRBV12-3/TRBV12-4	CASSLAGALFDGQFF	TGTGCCAGCAGTTTGGCGGGGGCGCTCTTTGATGGGCAGTTCTTC
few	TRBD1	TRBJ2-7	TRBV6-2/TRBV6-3	CASSTLPGQVMSYEQYF	TGTGCCAGCAGTACCCTCCCGGGACAGGTAATGTCCTACGAGCAGTACTTC
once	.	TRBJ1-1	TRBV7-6	CASSPLGPNTEAFF	TGTGCCAGCAGCCCCTTGGGACCGAACACTGAAGCTTTCTTT
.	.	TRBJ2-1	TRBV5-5	CASSRETGSSEQFF	TGTGCCAGCAGCCGTGAGACGGGAAGCAGTGAGCAGTTCTTC
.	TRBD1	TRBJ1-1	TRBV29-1	CSVELGTDTEAFF	TGCAGCGTTGAATTAGGGACAGACACTGAAGCTTTCTTT
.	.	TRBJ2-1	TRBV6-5	CASSYLGPGLNEQFF	TGTGCCAGCAGTTATCTGGGTCCCGGGCTCAATGAGCAGTTCTTC
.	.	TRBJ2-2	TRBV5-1	CASSLGRLAGELFF	TGCGCCAGCAGCTTGGGTCGGCTCGCCGGGGAGCTGTTTTTT
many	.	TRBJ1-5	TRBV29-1	CSARGSGNQPQHF	TGCAGCGCCCGGGGGTCGGGCAATCAGCCCCAGCATTTT
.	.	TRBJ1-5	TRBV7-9	CAAGGESSNQPQHF	TGCGCTGCTGGAGGGGAGAGCAGCAATCAGCCCCAGCATTTT
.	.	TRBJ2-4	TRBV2	CASSDGRGNAKNIQYF	TGTGCCAGCAGTGACGGACGGGGAAATGCCAAAAACATTCAGTACTTC
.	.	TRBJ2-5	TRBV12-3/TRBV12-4	CASSFGQWRETQYF	TGTGCCAGCAGTTTTGGACAGTGGAGGGAGACCCAGTACTTC
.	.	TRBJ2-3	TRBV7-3	CASRKTGLRDTQYF	TGTGCCAGCAGAAAAACAGGGCTCAGGGATACGCAGTATTTT
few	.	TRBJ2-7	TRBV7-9	CASSLEGVTYEQYF	TGTGCCAGCAGCTTGGAGGGGGTCACCTACGAGCAGTACTTC
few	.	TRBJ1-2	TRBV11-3	CASSLQRGPVGGYTF	TGTGCCAGCAGCTTACAGAGGGGACCAGTGGGTGGCTACACCTTC
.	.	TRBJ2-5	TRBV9	CASSSRSGGGTETQYF	TGTGCCAGCAGCTCCCGTTCCGGTGGGGGGACAGAGACCCAGTACTTC
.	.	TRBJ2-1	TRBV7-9	CASSLSDGGAYNEQFF	TGTGCCAGCAGCCTGTCTGACGGGGGAGCCTACAATGAGCAGTTCTTC
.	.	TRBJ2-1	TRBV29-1	CSVSTTTAFF	TGCAGCGTTTCGACTACCACGGCGTTCTTC
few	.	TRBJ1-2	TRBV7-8	CASSSSEAGDGYTF	TGTGCCAGCAGCTCCTCCGAGGCCGGCGATGGCTACACCTTC
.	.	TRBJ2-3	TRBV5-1	CASSLTSPPSTDTQYF	TGCGCCAGCAGCCTGACTAGTCCCCCGAGCACAGATACGCAGTATTTT
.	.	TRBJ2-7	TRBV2	CASKAGFSYEQYF	TGTGCCAGCAAGGCAGGGTTTTCCTACGAGCAGTACTTC
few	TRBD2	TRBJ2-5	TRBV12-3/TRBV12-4	CASSFASGSQETQYF	TGTGCCAGCAGTTTTGCTAGCGGGTCCCAAGAGACCCAGTACTTC
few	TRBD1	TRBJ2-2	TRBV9	CASSPYRDRGSGELFF	TGTGCCAGCAGCCCATACCGGGACAGGGGGTCCGGGGAGCTGTTTTTT
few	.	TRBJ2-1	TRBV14	CASSQGKGNYNEQFF	TGTGCCAGCAGCCAAGGAAAGGGAAACTACAATGAGCAGTTCTTC
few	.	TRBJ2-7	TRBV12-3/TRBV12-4	CASSSQGQKYEQYF	TGTGCCAGCAGTAGCCAAGGACAGAAGTACGAGCAGTACTTC
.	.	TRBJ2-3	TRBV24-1	CATSDVGLLGDTQYF	TGTGCCACCAGTGATGTCGGTCTTCTGGGGGATACGCAGTATTTT
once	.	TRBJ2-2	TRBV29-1	CSVEPTGPTGELFF	TGCAGCGTAGAGCCTACAGGCCCCACCGGGGAGCTGTTTTTT
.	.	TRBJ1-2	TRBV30	CAWSGLKGRMYGYTF	TGTGCCTGGAGTGGTCTAAAGGGGCGCATGTATGGCTACACCTTC
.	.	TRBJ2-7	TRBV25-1	CASSEIQGTVYEQYF	TGTGCCAGCAGTGAGATTCAGGGTACGGTATACGAGCAGTACTTC
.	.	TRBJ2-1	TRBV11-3	CASSLPGSAEQFF	TGTGCCAGCAGCTTACCAGGATCGGCGGAGCAGTTCTTC
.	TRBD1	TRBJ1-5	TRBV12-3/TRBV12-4	CASSSGTVFSNQPQHF	TGTGCCAGCAGTTCCGGGACAGTCTTTAGCAATCAGCCCCAGCATTTT